The next 16 T cell receptor beta chains were all read from a single sample in a study of OX40 agonist ivuxolimab in advanced cancers. The data were produced by immunoSEQ multiplex PCR, yet TCRdb's version contains in-frame clones alone and is incomplete. The repertoire holds 70,000 to 100,000 clones, with around 90% as singletons. Here the sequenced sample was CD4+ or CD8+ T cells sorted from blood, taken in a trial of the OX40 agonist ivuxolimab. The origin of the receptors is an adult with an advanced solid tumor such as melanoma, head and neck, liver or kidney cancer.

This chain connects TRBV11-3 to TRBJ2-5, with D perhaps TRBD2 (6 bases). The germline V gene has CDR1 SGHNT and CDR2 YENEEA. V was shortened by 6 bases and J by 5 bases, with 13 bases between the two germline ends. The CDR3 spans 13 residues. The CDR3 region has the DNA TGTGCCAGCAGTGGGGACCTAGCGGAGACCCAGTACTTC. Amino acid sequence: CASSGDLAETQYF.

This chain links TRBV7-9 with TRBJ2-2; 9 bases agree with TRBD2. V gave up 1 base and J gave up 4 bases; unmatched junction bases: 10. CDR1 and CDR2 (germline): SEHNR, FQNEAQ (reference sequence). The CDR3 runs 18 residues. CDR3 DNA sequence: TGTGCCAGCAGCTTAGAGCGTCGGCTAGCGGGGAGCACCGGGGAGCTGTTTTTT. Residues: CASSLERRLAGSTGELFF.

This chain links TRBV6-5 with TRBJ2-7, with D perhaps TRBD2 (7 bases). V was pared by 5 bases and J by 0 bases, with 14 bases between. This CDR3 is built from 15 residues. The germline gives CDR1 MNHEY, CDR2 SVGAGI. The CDR3 loop is CASSLGGGSSYEQYF. In DNA, the CDR3 is TGTGCCAGCAGTCTTGGGGGCGGGAGCTCCTACGAGCAGTACTTC.

The chain recombines TRBV10-1 with TRBJ2-5; 10 bases align to TRBD1. The germline CDR1 and CDR2 sequences are WNHNN and SYGVQD (reference sequence). The CDR3 totals 17 residues. V lost 3 bases to trimming and J lost 5 bases; unmatched junction nucleotides: 12. The CDR3 DNA sequence: TGCGCCAGCAGTGAATCGGCTCGGGACAGGGGTTTGGAGACCCAGTACTTC. Protein: CASSESARDRGLETQYF.

A word on this clone: Relative to the germline gene, one junction end is altered; a read error may explain this. The rearrangement uses TRBV28 and TRBJ1-1; the D gene is possibly TRBD1 (6 bases). Germline V gene data show CDR1 as MDHEN and CDR2 as SYDVKM. CDR3 size: 13 residues. CDR3 sequence reads: CASSLQYLGGPTF. CDR3 nucleotides: TGTGCCAGCAGTTTACAATACCTTGGGGGGCCAACATTT.

The chain employs TRBV28 and TRBJ2-2, with D perhaps matching TRBD2 (5 bases). CDR3 length equals 13 residues. CDR1 MDHEN and CDR2 SYDVKM come from the germline V gene. V was pared by 8 bases and J by 8 bases, with 15 bases between. CDR3 loop: CASCLRGGGELFF. In DNA form, the CDR3 reads TGTGCCAGCTGTCTCCGCGGAGGAGGGGAGCTGTTTTTT.

CDR3 sequence: CASSQGLAGGVQETQYF. For the CDR3, the DNA is TGTGCCAGCAGCCAAGGTCTAGCGGGAGGGGTCCAAGAGACCCAGTACTTC. The chain recombines TRBV4-2 with TRBJ2-5, with 12 bases that match TRBD2. In germline, CDR1 is LGHNA, CDR2 YNFKEQ. J was trimmed by 1 base and V by 1 base; bases with no gene match: 4. This CDR3 is 17 amino acids long.

This chain joins TRBV9 and TRBJ2-3; D is unclear. The germline CDR1 and CDR2 sequences are SGDLS and YYNGEE. The CDR3 spans 12 residues. Trimming removed 3 bases from V and 5 bases from J, with 7 bases in between. CDR3 in DNA: TGTGCCAGCAGCGCTCCTGTAGATACGCAGTATTTT. Encoded protein: CASSAPVDTQYF.

This clone was picked up one time. The chain combines TRBV11-3 with TRBJ2-5, with a tentative D call TRBD1 (5 bases). The CDR3 consists of 14 residues. Looked up from germline, CDR1 is SGHNT and CDR2 is YENEEA. Trimming cost V 4 bases and J 1 base, with 10 bases left between them. The CDR3 region is CASSSTGFQETQYF. The DNA for the CDR3 is TGTGCCAGCAGCTCTACAGGATTCCAAGAGACCCAGTACTTC.

The chain carries TRBV30 and TRBJ1-2, with D hard to call. The CDR3 spans 12 residues. Germline loops: CDR1 GTSNPN, CDR2 SVGIG (reference sequence). The V gene lost 3 bases and the J gene lost 5 bases, with 10 bases spanning the gap. The CDR3 loop reads CAWSATEYGYTF. Here the CDR3 DNA reads TGTGCCTGGAGCGCGACCGAATATGGCTACACCTTC.

The chain combines TRBV27 with TRBJ2-7; 7 positions agree with TRBD1. Trimming cost V 6 bases and J 0 bases; bases outside gene matches: 14. This CDR3 has 17 amino acids. Germline assignment: CDR1 MNHEY and CDR2 SMNVEV (reference sequence). The CDR3 DNA reads TGTGCCAGCAGCCCCATTTTCCGACAGGGTCTCTCCTACGAGCAGTACTTC. Amino acids: CASSPIFRQGLSYEQYF.

CDR3: CASSPTLAGGGETQYF. In DNA form, the CDR3 reads TGCGCCAGCAGCCCCACGCTAGCGGGAGGAGGAGAGACCCAGTACTTC. V is TRBV4-1 and J is TRBJ2-5; 11 nucleotides align to TRBD2. This CDR3 contains 16 residues. With V trimmed by 4 bases and J by 4 bases, 8 bases remained unmatched. CDR1 MGHRA and CDR2 YSYEKL come from the germline V gene.

The chain's CDR3 is CASTEGTKNIQYF. The CDR3 coding sequence is TGTGCCAGCACGGAGGGGACCAAAAACATTCAGTACTTC. The rearrangement joins TRBV28 to TRBJ2-4, with D possibly matching TRBD2 (6 bases). CDR3 length equals 13 residues. V was shortened by 7 bases and J by 2 bases, with 9 bases between the two germline ends. Germline V gene sequence: CDR1 MDHEN, CDR2 SYDVKM. The full variable domain, with the rest looked up from reference TRBV28 and TRBJ2-4, is DVKVTQSSRYLVKRTGEKVFLECVQDMDHENMFWYRQDPGLGLRLIYFSYDVKMKEKGDIPEGYSVSREKKERFSLILESASTNQTSMYLCASTEGTKNIQYFGAGTRLSVL.

The V call is TRBV4-2, the J call TRBJ2-1; a weak D match, TRBD1 (5 bases). The ends were cut back, 1 base at V and 9 bases at J, with 25 bases in the middle. This CDR3 region has 18 residues. Per the germline V gene, CDR1 is LGHNA and CDR2 is YNFKEQ. In nucleotides, the CDR3 is TGTGCCAGCAGCCAAGTCGGTAGTGGGGCTGGTTCTTTAGCTGAGCAGTTCTTC. Its translation: CASSQVGSGAGSLAEQFF.

The chain combines TRBV6-5 with TRBJ2-5; D remains ambiguous. The CDR3 extends over 13 amino acids. CDR1 and CDR2 (germline): MNHEY, SVGAGI. Trimming took off 2 bases at V and 5 bases at J, with 9 bases between the two ends. CDR3 protein: CASSYGPGETQYF. DNA for the CDR3: TGTGCCAGCAGTTACGGTCCGGGCGAGACCCAGTACTTC.

The V call is TRBV6-1, the J call TRBJ2-7, with TRBD1 matching 8 bases. V shed 8 bases, J shed 3 bases, and the junction held 3 bases outside the gene matches. CDR1 is MNHNS and CDR2 is SASEGT in the germline V gene. This CDR3 is 12 amino acids long. CDR3 sequence reads: CASGQGNYEQYF. CDR3 nucleotide sequence: TGTGCCAGCGGACAGGGCAACTACGAGCAGTACTTC.